This T cell receptor (beta chain) was sequenced in a study of T cell repertoires in cytomegalovirus infection. As for the study in general: In the study, CMV epitopes included recently identified HLA-C-restricted and well-studied HLA-B-restricted ones. CMV infection plus the matching HLA type was flagged by public TCR beta signatures.

The J segment lost 4 bases and the V segment lost 1 base, leaving 6 bases of the junction unmatched. The CDR3 totals 17 residues. TCRdb processed the reads anew with MiXCR; each CDR3 protein has one entry. Of about 71,000 distinct CDR3 sequences listed, 20% are singletons. Study results and limitations: Pooled public TCR beta family frequency picked out CMV carriers with the relevant HLA. HLA-C-restricted CMV-specific TCR beta clonotypes prevailed in the ex vivo response.

This clonotype has just a few counts. Its specificity is not known. The TCR comes from a human donor in good health (CMV status not recorded). Some clones in this sample may be carry-over from other donors' samples. The sample here was CD8+ T cells from cultured PBMCs, taken from culture after CMV antigen stimulation. This chain links TRBV12-3 or TRBV12-4 with TRBJ1-4, with 10 bases that match TRBD1. CDR3 DNA sequence: TGTGCCAGCAGTTTAGGATTTGGACAGGGGGTTAATGAAAAACTGTTTTTT. As protein: CASSLGFGQGVNEKLFF.